These T cell receptor beta chains were read from a single sample in a study of Ad26.COV2.S vaccination and SARS-CoV-2 variants. Assay used: immunoSEQ multiplex PCR; TCRdb lists only in-frame clones, some missing. The data hold roughly 400,000 clones, with about 90% observed a single time. Sequencing used peripheral blood, obtained in a trial of Ad26.COV2.S vaccine versus placebo. These receptors were taken from a person between 18 and 60 years old who received the Ad26.COV2.S COVID-19 vaccine or a placebo. Each CDR3 is given with its conserved first and last residue. The order of the fields is D gene, J gene, V gene, clone size, CDR3 DNA, CDR3 protein. D genes are given only for firm matches. Only part of the rows carry a size: once, few, many, or a class if the clone is expanded.

TRBD2	TRBJ2-1	TRBV7-9	-	TGTGCCAGCAGGTCCGGGACTAGCGGGAGGGGGTTCTACAATGAGCAGTTCTTC	CASRSGTSGRGFYNEQFF
TRBD1	TRBJ2-3	TRBV24-1	-	TGTGCCACCTCCCGACAGGGGAGCACAGATACGCAGTATTTT	CATSRQGSTDTQYF
-	TRBJ2-7	TRBV29-1	-	TGCAGCGTTGAAAGCCAGAAATACGAGCAGTACTTC	CSVESQKYEQYF
-	TRBJ2-1	TRBV5-3	-	TGTGCCAGAAGCTCGATCCCAGGGGAATCCTACAATGAGCAGTTCTTC	CARSSIPGESYNEQFF
-	TRBJ2-7	TRBV13	-	TGTGCCAGCAGCTCGGGGCCCGCGGGGGAGCAGTACTTC	CASSSGPAGEQYF
TRBD2	TRBJ2-5	TRBV6-5	-	TGTGCCAGCACCGAGGGGAGGGCGGAGACCCAGTACTTC	CASTEGRAETQYF
-	TRBJ1-6	TRBV6-1	-	TGTGCCAGCAGTGAATTTTGGTCTAATTCACCCCTCCACTTT	CASSEFWSNSPLHF
-	TRBJ2-2	TRBV27	once	TGTGCCAGCAGTTTCGGACTACGTACGAACACCGGGGAGCTGTTTTTT	CASSFGLRTNTGELFF
TRBD1	TRBJ2-5	TRBV7-9	-	TGTGCCAGCAGCCATGACAGGGGGTCAGAGACCCAGTACTTC	CASSHDRGSETQYF
TRBD1	TRBJ1-1	TRBV5-4	-	TGTGCCAGCAGCCCAAGACAGGGGGTTGAAGCTTTCTTT	CASSPRQGVEAFF
TRBD2	TRBJ2-5	TRBV5-4	-	TGTGCCAGCAGCTTGGTCCTAGCGGGAGAAGAGACCCAGTACTTC	CASSLVLAGEETQYF
TRBD2	TRBJ2-1	TRBV14	-	TGTGCCAGCAGCCTAGCGGGAGGGCCCTACAATGAGCAGTTCTTC	CASSLAGGPYNEQFF
-	TRBJ2-7	TRBV14	-	TGTGCCAGCAGCCAGAACTTAGGACAGAACGAGCAGTACTTC	CASSQNLGQNEQYF
TRBD2	TRBJ2-1	TRBV29-1	-	TGCAGCGCGGGAGGATTGGGCGTTGGGTTTATCGGTGAGCAGTTCTTC	CSAGGLGVGFIGEQFF
-	TRBJ2-1	TRBV9	-	TGTGCCAGCAGCGCCCCTCGGAGGAATGAGCAGTTCTTC	CASSAPRRNEQFF
TRBD2	TRBJ2-7	TRBV7-2	-	TGTGCCAGCGAATTTAGCGGGAGTTTGGGCGAGCAGTACTTC	CASEFSGSLGEQYF
-	TRBJ2-5	TRBV29-1	-	TGCAGCGTTGTGGGCCTACAAGAGACCCAGTACTTC	CSVVGLQETQYF
-	TRBJ2-3	TRBV7-2	once	TGTGCCAGCAGCTTAAGTAGGAGCGCAGATACGCAGTATTTT	CASSLSRSADTQYF
TRBD2	TRBJ2-1	TRBV7-3	-	TGTGCCAGCAGCCAGGGACTAGTGAATGAGCAGTTCTTC	CASSQGLVNEQFF
TRBD1	TRBJ2-3	TRBV28	once	TGTGCCAGCAGGGAGGGACAGGGGAGGACAGATACGCAGTATTTT	CASREGQGRTDTQYF
TRBD1	TRBJ2-5	TRBV6-6	once	TGTGCCAGTTCTGGGACAGCCCAAGAGACCCAGTACTTC	CASSGTAQETQYF
TRBD1	TRBJ2-1	TRBV29-1	-	TGCAGCGCAGGACAGGGTGGCTATGAGCAGTTCTTC	CSAGQGGYEQFF
TRBD1	TRBJ1-2	TRBV6-5	-	TGTGCCAGCGCTGGGCACGGACAGGGATCCTATGGCTACACCTTC	CASAGHGQGSYGYTF
-	TRBJ1-1	TRBV19	few	TGTGCCAGTAGTATAGCAGGTTTCACTGAAGCTTTCTTT	CASSIAGFTEAFF
-	TRBJ1-1	TRBV3-1/TRBV3-2	-	TGTGCCAGCAGCCAACGGAAGGACGGGAACACTGAAGCTTTCTTT	CASSQRKDGNTEAFF
-	TRBJ2-7	TRBV5-6	few	TGTGCCAGCAGCTTGATGGCAGGATGGTCCTACGAGCAGTACTTC	CASSLMAGWSYEQYF
-	TRBJ2-7	TRBV19	once	TGTGCCAGTAGTATCGGAGGGAAGGGGTACGAGCAGTACTTC	CASSIGGKGYEQYF
-	TRBJ2-7	TRBV14	once	TGTGCCAGCAGCCACGGGACTCCTATAACGTACGAGCAGTACTTC	CASSHGTPITYEQYF
-	TRBJ2-7	TRBV5-1	-	TGCGCCAGCAGCTTGGATGCGGGATTAGGCGAGCAGTACTTC	CASSLDAGLGEQYF
TRBD2	TRBJ2-5	TRBV9	-	TGTGCCAGCAGCGCAGGGACTAGCTGGGAGACCCAGTACTTC	CASSAGTSWETQYF
-	TRBJ1-2	TRBV3-1/TRBV3-2	few	TGTGCCAGCAGCCAAGATGGGGGGGCAGGGGCTGGCTACACCTTC	CASSQDGGAGAGYTF
-	TRBJ2-7	TRBV5-5	-	TGTGCCAGCAGCTTGGGGGCCGCTTACGAGCAGTACTTC	CASSLGAAYEQYF
TRBD1	TRBJ1-4	TRBV7-9	-	TGTGCCAGCAGCCAGATCGGGTCCCAGGGGGGCGAAAAACTGTTTTTT	CASSQIGSQGGEKLFF
-	TRBJ2-1	TRBV4-1	-	TGCGCCAGCAGCCAAGAGGGGAATACGGTCAATGAGCAGTTCTTC	CASSQEGNTVNEQFF
TRBD2	TRBJ2-7	TRBV7-9	-	TGTGCCAGCAGCTTAGTGGTGGGAGGGCCGCCTGAGCAGTACTTC	CASSLVVGGPPEQYF
TRBD1	TRBJ1-2	TRBV28	-	TGTGCCAGCCGGGACAGGGACTACACCTTC	CASRDRDYTF
-	TRBJ2-2	TRBV6-2/TRBV6-3	-	TGTGCCAGCAGTTACTCGAAGTCCAGGGCGAACACCGGGGAGCTGTTTTTT	CASSYSKSRANTGELFF
-	TRBJ2-3	TRBV7-2	-	TGTGCCAGCAGCTTAGACGTCTATACGCAGTATTTT	CASSLDVYTQYF
TRBD1	TRBJ1-2	TRBV2	many	TGTGCCAGCAGACCAGGACAGGGAGGGGGGTATGGCTACACCTTC	CASRPGQGGGYGYTF
TRBD2	TRBJ2-7	TRBV2	-	TGTGCCAGCAGTACCGGGACTAGCGGCTCCTACGAGCAGTACTTC	CASSTGTSGSYEQYF
TRBD2	TRBJ2-3	TRBV18	-	TGTGCCAGCTCATCTGATGATAGCGGGAGTTCGGGAGATACGCAGTATTTT	CASSSDDSGSSGDTQYF
-	TRBJ1-2	TRBV9	-	TGTGCCAGCAGCGACTCGTCGTGGGGGGCCCTCGGTTATGGCTACACCTTC	CASSDSSWGALGYGYTF
TRBD2	TRBJ2-5	TRBV11-2	-	TGTGCCAGCAGCTTAGATGGCCGGGGTCGGGGGGCCCAGTACTTC	CASSLDGRGRGAQYF
-	TRBJ2-2	TRBV6-2/TRBV6-3	once	TGTGCCAGCAGTTCTCCCGCCAGGGCGAACACCGGGGAGCTGTTTTTT	CASSSPARANTGELFF
TRBD2	TRBJ2-1	TRBV7-9	-	TGTGCCAGCAGCTTAGTACTAGCGGGACACAATGAGCAGTTCTTC	CASSLVLAGHNEQFF
-	TRBJ1-4	TRBV4-3	-	TGCGCCAGCAGCCAAGATGGAAGGGTAGCGGGTGAAAAACTGTTTTTT	CASSQDGRVAGEKLFF
TRBD1	TRBJ2-1	TRBV14	-	TGTGCCAGCAGCCAAGACAGGGGGTTAGGTGAGCAGTTCTTC	CASSQDRGLGEQFF
-	TRBJ2-7	TRBV20-1	once	TGCAGTGCTAGATTGGCGCGCGAGCAGTACTTC	CSARLAREQYF